The 17 T cell receptor beta chains reported below all come from one sample, sequenced in a study of blood T cells in healthy people across ages (dated by TCRdb to about 2015). Libraries were built with 5' RACE. Sequencing relied on an Illumina HiSeq 2500. A second roughly 7 to 12 cycle PCR used a sample-barcoded 5' primer and a J-beta primer mix. The public sequencing data were trimmed at Q25 with fastp and processed into clonotypes with MiXCR by TCRdb, which kept only in-frame beta chains. Records with the same CDR3 protein are collapsed into one entry carrying the most frequent genes and DNA. The sample has about 800,000 distinct CDR3 sequences on record, roughly 25% of them singletons. Of the sample, around 3.6% falls within the top ten clones. These data were likewise used in another study, on T cells of mothers and their children.

The specimen was blood. These receptors all stem from a boy aged 10-17 years in good health.

This clonotype showed up just once. The gene calls are TRBV4-1 and TRBJ1-5; 7 nucleotides agree with TRBD1. J gave up 7 bases and V 1 base, and 10 bases lay outside the gene matches. Germline CDR1 reads MGHRA; CDR2 reads YSYEKL. The CDR3 contains 16 residues. In DNA form, the CDR3 reads TGCGCCAGCAGCCAAGTAACCGGGACAGTAGAACAGCCCCAGCATTTT. This encodes CASSQVTGTVEQPQHF.

The chain recombines TRBV4-1 with TRBJ1-2, with TRBD1 identical over 7 bases. Germline assignment: CDR1 MGHRA and CDR2 YSYEKL. With 4 bases clipped from V and 7 bases from J, the junction kept 18 bases outside the gene matches. The CDR3 totals 17 residues. The CDR3 nucleotides are TGCGCCAGCAGCCTCTACCCCTCTCCGGGACAGAAAGGTGGCTACACCTTC. It codes for CASSLYPSPGQKGGYTF.

The chain recombines TRBV28 with TRBJ2-5; D is unclear. Trimming stripped 3 bases from V and 2 bases from J, with 7 bases between. The CDR3 totals 13 residues. Looked up from germline, CDR1 is MDHEN and CDR2 is SYDVKM. The CDR3 loop reads CASSFYVQETQYF. For the CDR3, the DNA is TGTGCCAGCAGTTTTTATGTACAAGAGACCCAGTACTTC.

This clonotype was detected only a few times. The CDR3 DNA follows: TGCAGCGCCTTCAGCGGAAGCTCCTACAATGAGCAGTTCTTC. It translates to CSAFSGSSYNEQFF. The chain is built from TRBV29-1 and TRBJ2-1; a possible D gene is TRBD2 (5 bases). The ends were cut back, 7 bases at V and 0 bases at J, with 13 bases in the middle. Germline values: CDR1 SQVTM, CDR2 ANQGSEA. CDR3 length: 14 residues.

Notes on this clonotype: At one end, the junction sequence differs from germline, possibly due to a read error. The chain employs TRBV7-8 and TRBJ2-1, with D perhaps matching TRBD2 (6 bases). This CDR3 spans 17 amino acids. CDR1 SGHVS and CDR2 FQNEAQ come from the germline V gene. CDR3 residues: CASRLGFLARRNDEQFF. Written as DNA, the CDR3 is TGTGCCAGCAGATTAGGGTTCCTAGCGAGAAGAAACGATGAGCAGTTCTTC.

This clonotype was observed once. This sequence joins TRBV7-9 and TRBJ1-6; D gene uncertain. Germline V lookup: CDR1 SEHNR, CDR2 FQNEAQ (reference sequence). Trimming took off 5 bases at V and 8 bases at J, with 13 bases between the two ends. The CDR3 is 14 residues long. DNA of the CDR3: TGTGCCAGCAGCCGGGGTCCATTGGATTCACCCCTCCACTTT. Its protein is CASSRGPLDSPLHF.

The V call is TRBV29-1, the J call TRBJ2-3, with 7 bases fitting TRBD1. The CDR3 sequence is 12 residues long. The germline gives CDR1 SQVTM, CDR2 ANQGSEA. V trimming: 7 bases; J trimming: 5 bases; junction bases outside the gene matches: 6. Here the CDR3 DNA reads TGCAGCGCCACAGGGGCGAAAGATACGCAGTATTTT. It translates to CSATGAKDTQYF.

This chain joins TRBV7-9 and TRBJ2-3, with a possible D match to TRBD2 (5 bases). The V end was cut by 1 base, the J end by 11 bases, with 13 bases between. The CDR3 loop spans 13 amino acids. Germline CDR1 SEHNR, CDR2 FQNEAQ (reference sequence). The CDR3 protein is CASSLGLTEKQYF. The CDR3, as DNA: TGTGCCAGCAGCTTAGGACTAACAGAGAAGCAGTATTTT.

This clonotype was recorded a few times. The CDR3 nucleotides read TGCAGTGCTAGAGGATGGACTAGCGGGGGGGTATACAATGAGCAGTTCTTC. The encoded protein is CSARGWTSGGVYNEQFF. The rearrangement uses TRBV20-1 and TRBJ2-1, with 15 bases that match TRBD2. The CDR3 is 17 residues long. Germline V lookup: CDR1 DFQATT, CDR2 SNEGSKA (reference sequence). J gave up 4 bases and V 1 base, and 5 bases lay outside the gene matches.

The chain links TRBV3-1 to TRBJ2-5, with 11 nucleotides matching TRBD1. The germline V gene has CDR1 LGHDT and CDR2 YNNKEL (reference sequence). The junction had 4 bases not matched to a gene; V was cut back by 5 bases and J by 2 bases. The CDR3 is 15 amino acids. The DNA for the CDR3 is TGTGCCAGCAGCGCTTGGGACAGGGGGCAAGAGACCCAGTACTTC. Its protein product is CASSAWDRGQETQYF.

This clonotype turned up a few times. The chain is built from TRBV4-1 and TRBJ2-2; possible D gene TRBD1, 6 bases. The CDR3 consists of 19 residues. Trimming cost V 0 bases and J 1 base, with 18 bases left between them. In germline, CDR1 is MGHRA, CDR2 YSYEKL. In DNA form, the CDR3 reads TGCGCCAGCAGCCAAGATTCCCCTACCCCGGACAGGAACACCGGGGAGCTGTTTTTT. Its translation is CASSQDSPTPDRNTGELFF.

V and J are TRBV29-1 and TRBJ1-1, with D possibly TRBD1 on 6 matching bases. The ends were cut back, 7 bases at V and 2 bases at J, with 11 bases in the middle. CDR3 length: 12 residues. In germline, CDR1 is SQVTM, CDR2 ANQGSEA. The chain's CDR3 is CSGGRLNTEAFF. The CDR3 bases are TGCAGCGGGGGGCGGCTTAACACTGAAGCTTTCTTT.

This chain joins TRBV28 and TRBJ2-5; 10 positions match TRBD1. The V segment lost 1 base and the J segment 10 bases; nucleotides outside the gene matches: 6. Germline V CDR1 and CDR2: MDHEN, SYDVKM. The CDR3 has 14 residues. The CDR3 bases are TGTGCCAGCAGTTTATCGACAGGGGGCATCATCCAGTACTTC. Protein: CASSLSTGGIIQYF. Full variable domain (remainder filled in from reference TRBV28 and TRBJ2-5): DVKVTQSSRYLVKRTGEKVFLECVQDMDHENMFWYRQDPGLGLRLIYFSYDVKMKEKGDIPEGYSVSREKKERFSLILESASTNQTSMYLCASSLSTGGIIQYFGPGTRLLVL.

The chain joins TRBV29-1 to TRBJ2-3; D is perhaps TRBD2 (5 bases). V was cut by 7 bases and J by 3 bases, with 23 bases left in between. This CDR3 comprises 16 residues. Germline V gene lookup returns CDR1 SQVTM and CDR2 ANQGSEA. The CDR3 here is CSGLEGLGLRTDTQYF. As DNA, the CDR3 is TGCAGCGGCCTAGAGGGTTTGGGGTTGAGAACAGATACGCAGTATTTT.

The CDR3 nucleotides are TGTGCCAGCAGTGCCCAGCTAGATAATTCACCCCTCCACTTT. It translates to CASSAQLDNSPLHF. The chain links TRBV2 to TRBJ1-6; D remains unclear. Trimming left V 4 bases short and J 5 bases short, with 9 bases between. The CDR3 is made up of 14 amino acids. Germline V CDR1 and CDR2: SNHLY, FYNNEI.

V gene TRBV24-1 combines with J gene TRBJ2-3; TRBD2 matches 13 bases. The germline gives CDR1 KGHDR, CDR2 SFDVKD. CDR3 length: 18 amino acids. The V and J ends lost 3 bases and 5 bases, in that order; junction bases with no gene match: 10. The CDR3 DNA reads TGTGCCACCAGTGATCCACTAGCGGGAGGGCTCGTGAAAGATACGCAGTATTTT. Protein: CATSDPLAGGLVKDTQYF.

The J gene is TRBJ2-5, the V gene TRBV5-6; D might be TRBD2 (6 bases). Per germline, CDR1 SGHDT and CDR2 YYEEEE. The V end lost 4 bases, the J end lost 5 bases, and 24 bases lay between the germline ends. The CDR3 runs 17 residues. The CDR3 is CASSRMQEPRLGETQYF. The CDR3 DNA follows: TGTGCCAGCAGCCGGATGCAGGAGCCTAGACTAGGGGAGACCCAGTACTTC.